This T cell receptor (beta chain) was sequenced for a study of T cells in Graves' hyperthyroidism and ophthalmopathy. Patients having uncontrolled infection, another autoimmune disease, pregnancy or lactation were not included. Diagnosis relied on clinical symptoms, serum thyroxine and TRAb, thyroid ultrasound and orbital computed tomography. The CDR3 regions of TCR beta were amplified from RNA transcripts. TCR CDR3 underwent first-round RT-PCR with the HTBI primer set. TCRdb recomputed calls from the multiplex PCR reads with MiXCR, one row per CDR3 protein. The sample carries roughly 300,000 distinct CDR3 sequences, around 13% recorded once. From germline, CDR1 is SGHRS and CDR2 YFSETQ. The CDR3 sequence is 16 residues long. V was clipped by 4 bases and J by 1 base, with 17 bases between them.

The specimen sequenced was blood. This chain connects TRBV5-1 to TRBJ1-1; the D gene is possibly TRBD1 (6 bases). This TCR was sampled from a woman aged 30 to 39 with Graves' hyperthyroidism. The CDR3 here is CASSLDPTGWNTEAFF. The CDR3 DNA is TGCGCCAGCAGCCTCGACCCAACAGGGTGGAACACTGAAGCTTTCTTT.